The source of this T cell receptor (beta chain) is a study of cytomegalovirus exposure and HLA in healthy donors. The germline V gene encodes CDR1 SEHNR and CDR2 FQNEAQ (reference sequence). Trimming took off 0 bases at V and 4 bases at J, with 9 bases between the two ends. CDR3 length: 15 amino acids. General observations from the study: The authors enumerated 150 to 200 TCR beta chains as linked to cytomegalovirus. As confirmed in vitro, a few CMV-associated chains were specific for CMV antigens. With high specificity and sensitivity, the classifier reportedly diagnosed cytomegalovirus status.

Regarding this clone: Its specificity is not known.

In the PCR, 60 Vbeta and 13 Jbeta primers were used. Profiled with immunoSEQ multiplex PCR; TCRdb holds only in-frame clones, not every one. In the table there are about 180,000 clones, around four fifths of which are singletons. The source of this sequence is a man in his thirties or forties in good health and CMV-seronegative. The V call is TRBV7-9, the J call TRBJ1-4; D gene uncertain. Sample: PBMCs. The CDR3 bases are TGTGCCAGCAGCTTAGCGCTCGCTAATAATGAAAAACTGTTTTTT. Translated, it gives CASSLALANNEKLFF.